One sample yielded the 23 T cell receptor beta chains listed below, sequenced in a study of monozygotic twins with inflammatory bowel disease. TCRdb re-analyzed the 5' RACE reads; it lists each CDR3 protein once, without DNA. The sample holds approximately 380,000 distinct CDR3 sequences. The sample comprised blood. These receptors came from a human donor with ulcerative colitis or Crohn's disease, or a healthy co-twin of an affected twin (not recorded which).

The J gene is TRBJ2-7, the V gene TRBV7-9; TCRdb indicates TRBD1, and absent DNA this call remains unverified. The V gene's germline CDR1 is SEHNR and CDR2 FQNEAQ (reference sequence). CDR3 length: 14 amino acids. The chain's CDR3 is CASSLRGQGYEQYF.

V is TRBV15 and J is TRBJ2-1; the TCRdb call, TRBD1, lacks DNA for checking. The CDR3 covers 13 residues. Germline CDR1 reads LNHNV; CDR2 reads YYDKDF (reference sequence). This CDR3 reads CATSRDGQGKQFF.

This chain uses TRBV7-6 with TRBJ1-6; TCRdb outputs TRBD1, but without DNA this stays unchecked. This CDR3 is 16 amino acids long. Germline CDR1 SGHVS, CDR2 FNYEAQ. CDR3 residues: CASRQTGVSYNSPLHF.

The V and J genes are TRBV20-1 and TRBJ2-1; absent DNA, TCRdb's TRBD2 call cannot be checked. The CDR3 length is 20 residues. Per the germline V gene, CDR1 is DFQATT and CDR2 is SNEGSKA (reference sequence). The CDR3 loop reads CSAQGLAGGRGYLSYNEQFF.

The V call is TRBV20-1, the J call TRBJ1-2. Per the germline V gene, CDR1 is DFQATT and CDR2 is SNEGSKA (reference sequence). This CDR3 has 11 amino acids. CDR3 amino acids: CSAGSGYGYTF.

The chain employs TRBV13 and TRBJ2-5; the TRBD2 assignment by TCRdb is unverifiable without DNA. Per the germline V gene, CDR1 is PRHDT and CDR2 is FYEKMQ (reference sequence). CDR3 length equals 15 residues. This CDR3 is CASSYGTSGKETQYF.

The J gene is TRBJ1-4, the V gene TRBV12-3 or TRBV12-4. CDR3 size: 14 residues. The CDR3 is CASSLGASNEKLFF.

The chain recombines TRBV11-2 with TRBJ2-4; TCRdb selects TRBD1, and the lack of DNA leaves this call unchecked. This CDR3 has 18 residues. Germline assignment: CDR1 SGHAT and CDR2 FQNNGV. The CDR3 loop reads CASSLITGGEIAKNIQYF.

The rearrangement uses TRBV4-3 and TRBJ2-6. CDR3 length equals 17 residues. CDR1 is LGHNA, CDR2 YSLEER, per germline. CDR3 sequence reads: CASSQDIGNSGANVLTF.

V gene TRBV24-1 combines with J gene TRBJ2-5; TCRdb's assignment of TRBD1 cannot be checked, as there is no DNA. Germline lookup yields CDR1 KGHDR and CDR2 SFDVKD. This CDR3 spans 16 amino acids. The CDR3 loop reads CATSDSGTTGIETQYF.

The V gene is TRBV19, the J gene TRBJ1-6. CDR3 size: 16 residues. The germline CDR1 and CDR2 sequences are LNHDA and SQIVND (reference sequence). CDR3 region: CASSTYKSSYNSPLHF.

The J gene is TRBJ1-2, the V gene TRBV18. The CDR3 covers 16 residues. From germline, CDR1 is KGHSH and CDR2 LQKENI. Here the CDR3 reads CASSPFLGTPNYGYTF.

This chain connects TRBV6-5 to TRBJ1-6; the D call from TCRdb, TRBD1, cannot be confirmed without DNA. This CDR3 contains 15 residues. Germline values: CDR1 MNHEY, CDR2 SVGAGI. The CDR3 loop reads CASSSPNRGDSPLHF.

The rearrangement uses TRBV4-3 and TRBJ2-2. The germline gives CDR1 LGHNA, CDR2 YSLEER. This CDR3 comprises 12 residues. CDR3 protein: CASSQVRGELFF.

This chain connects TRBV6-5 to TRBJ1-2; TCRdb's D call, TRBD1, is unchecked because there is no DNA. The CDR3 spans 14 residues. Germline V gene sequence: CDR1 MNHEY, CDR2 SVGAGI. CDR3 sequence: CASSYSGRGYGYTF.

The CDR3: CSARDFQGWGTEAFF. The chain links TRBV20-1 to TRBJ1-1; no DNA is available, so the TRBD1 call from TCRdb remains unchecked. The germline CDR1 and CDR2 sequences are DFQATT and SNEGSKA (reference sequence). The CDR3 runs to 15 residues.

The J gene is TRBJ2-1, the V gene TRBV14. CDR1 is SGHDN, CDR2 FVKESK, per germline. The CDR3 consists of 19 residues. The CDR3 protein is CASSQDPGWQESSYNEQFF.

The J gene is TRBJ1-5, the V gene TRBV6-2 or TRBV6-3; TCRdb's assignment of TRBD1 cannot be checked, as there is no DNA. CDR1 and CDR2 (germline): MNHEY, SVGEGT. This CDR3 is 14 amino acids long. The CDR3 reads CASSYSPVNQPQHF.

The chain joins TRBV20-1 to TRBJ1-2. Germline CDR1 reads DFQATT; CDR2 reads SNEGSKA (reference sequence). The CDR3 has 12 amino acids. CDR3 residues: CSASVRGYGYTF.

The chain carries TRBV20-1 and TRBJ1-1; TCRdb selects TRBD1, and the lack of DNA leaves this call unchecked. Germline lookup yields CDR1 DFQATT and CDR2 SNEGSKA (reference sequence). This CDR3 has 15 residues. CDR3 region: CSARGTGDINTEAFF.

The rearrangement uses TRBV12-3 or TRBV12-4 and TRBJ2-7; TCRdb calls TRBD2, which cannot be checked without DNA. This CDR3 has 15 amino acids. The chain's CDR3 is CASSSRDFRSYEQYF.

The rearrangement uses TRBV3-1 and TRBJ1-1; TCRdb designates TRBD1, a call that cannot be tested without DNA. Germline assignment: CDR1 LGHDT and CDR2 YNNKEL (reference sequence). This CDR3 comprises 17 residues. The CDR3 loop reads CASSLPGTGGLNTEAFF.

The CDR3 here is CASLGRRNTGELFF. The V call is TRBV19, the J call TRBJ2-2; lacking DNA, the TRBD2 call made by TCRdb goes unchecked. The germline CDR1 and CDR2 sequences are LNHDA and SQIVND (reference sequence). This CDR3 contains 14 residues.